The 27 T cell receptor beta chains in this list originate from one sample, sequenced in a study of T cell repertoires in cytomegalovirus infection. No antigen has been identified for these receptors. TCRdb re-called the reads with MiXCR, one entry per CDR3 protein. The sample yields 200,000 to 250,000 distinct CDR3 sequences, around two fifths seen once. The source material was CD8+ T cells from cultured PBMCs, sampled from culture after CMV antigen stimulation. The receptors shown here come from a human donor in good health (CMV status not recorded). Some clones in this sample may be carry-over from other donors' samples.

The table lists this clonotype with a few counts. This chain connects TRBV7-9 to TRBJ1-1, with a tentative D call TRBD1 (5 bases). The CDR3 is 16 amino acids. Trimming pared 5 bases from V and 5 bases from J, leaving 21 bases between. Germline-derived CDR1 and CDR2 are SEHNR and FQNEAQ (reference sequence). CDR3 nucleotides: TGTGCCAGCAGCCCTCCGGTGGGGCGATCGAGGACTGAAGCTTTCTTT. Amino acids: CASSPPVGRSRTEAFF. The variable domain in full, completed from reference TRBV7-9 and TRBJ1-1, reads DTGVSQNPRHKITKRGQNVTFRCDPISEHNRLYWYRQTLGQGPEFLTYFQNEAQLEKSRLLSDRFSAERPKGSFSTLEIQRTEQGDSAMYLCASSPPVGRSRTEAFFGQGTRLTVV.

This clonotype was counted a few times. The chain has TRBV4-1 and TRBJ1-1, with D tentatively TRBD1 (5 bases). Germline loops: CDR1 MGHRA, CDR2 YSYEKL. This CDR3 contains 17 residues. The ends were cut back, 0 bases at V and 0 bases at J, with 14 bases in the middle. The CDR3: CASSQDLQGGLNTEAFF. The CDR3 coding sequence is TGCGCCAGCAGCCAAGATCTCCAGGGAGGGTTGAACACTGAAGCTTTCTTT.

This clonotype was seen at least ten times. The CDR3 region is CASSFGGNEQFF. The DNA of the CDR3 is TGTGCCAGCAGCTTCGGGGGAAATGAGCAGTTCTTC. The chain links TRBV12-3 or TRBV12-4 to TRBJ2-1; TRBD2 is a possible D gene (6 bases). The CDR3 contains 12 residues. Between the trimmed V and J ends, which lost 6 bases and 7 bases, there was a span of 10 bases.

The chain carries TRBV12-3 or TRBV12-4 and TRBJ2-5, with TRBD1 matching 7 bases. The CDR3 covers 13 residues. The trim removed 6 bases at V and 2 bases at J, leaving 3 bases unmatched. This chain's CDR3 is CASSMGQQETQYF. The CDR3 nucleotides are TGTGCCAGCAGCATGGGACAGCAAGAGACCCAGTACTTC.

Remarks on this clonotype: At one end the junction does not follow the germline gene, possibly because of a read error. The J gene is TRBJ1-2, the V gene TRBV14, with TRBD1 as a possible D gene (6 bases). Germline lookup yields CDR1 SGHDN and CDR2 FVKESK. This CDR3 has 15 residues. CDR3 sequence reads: CASTQRGGSNYGYTF. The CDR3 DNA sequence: TGTGCCAGCACCCAAAGGGGGGGCTCGAACTATGGCTACACCTTC. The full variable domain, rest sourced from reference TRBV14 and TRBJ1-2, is EAGVTQFPSHSVIEKGQTVTLRCDPISGHDNLYWYRRVMGKEIKFLLHFVKESKQDESGMPNNRFLAERTGGTYSTLKVQPAELEDSGVYFCASTQRGGSNYGYTFGSGTRLTVV.

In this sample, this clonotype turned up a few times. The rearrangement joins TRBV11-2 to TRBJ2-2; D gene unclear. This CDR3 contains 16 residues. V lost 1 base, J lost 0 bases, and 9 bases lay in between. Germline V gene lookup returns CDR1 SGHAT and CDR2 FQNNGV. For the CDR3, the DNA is TGTGCCAGCAGCTTAGGGGTCTACGCGAACACCGGGGAGCTGTTTTTT. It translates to CASSLGVYANTGELFF.

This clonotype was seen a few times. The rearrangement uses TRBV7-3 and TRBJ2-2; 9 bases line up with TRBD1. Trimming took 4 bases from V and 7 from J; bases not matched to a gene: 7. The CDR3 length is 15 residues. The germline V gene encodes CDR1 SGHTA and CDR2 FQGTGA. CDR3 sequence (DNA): TGTGCCAGCAGCTCCCGGACAGGGGTCGGCGGGGAGCTGTTTTTT. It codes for CASSSRTGVGGELFF.

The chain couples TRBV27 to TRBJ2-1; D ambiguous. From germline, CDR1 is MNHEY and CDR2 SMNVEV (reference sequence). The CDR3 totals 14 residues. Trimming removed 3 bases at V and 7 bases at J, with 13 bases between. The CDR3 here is CASSFPGPHNEQFF. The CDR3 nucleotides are TGTGCCAGCAGTTTCCCCGGCCCCCATAATGAGCAGTTCTTC.

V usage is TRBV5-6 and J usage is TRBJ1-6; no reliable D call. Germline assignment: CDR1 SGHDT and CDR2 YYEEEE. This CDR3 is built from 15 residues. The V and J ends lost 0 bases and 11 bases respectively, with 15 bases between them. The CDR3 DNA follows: TGTGCCAGCAGCTTGGTAGGGTCCACGGATCCACCCCTCCACTTT. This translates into CASSLVGSTDPPLHF.

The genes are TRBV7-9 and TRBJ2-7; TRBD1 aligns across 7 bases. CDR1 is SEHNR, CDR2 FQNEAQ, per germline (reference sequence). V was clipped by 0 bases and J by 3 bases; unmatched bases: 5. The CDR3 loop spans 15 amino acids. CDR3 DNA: TGTGCCAGCAGCTTAGCGTGGGACAGCCACTACGAGCAGTACTTC. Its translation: CASSLAWDSHYEQYF.

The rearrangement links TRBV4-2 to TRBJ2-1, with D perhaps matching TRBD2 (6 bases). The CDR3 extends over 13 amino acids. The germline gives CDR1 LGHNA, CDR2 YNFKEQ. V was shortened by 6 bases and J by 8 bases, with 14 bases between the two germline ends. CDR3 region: CASRSTRVDEQFF. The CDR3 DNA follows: TGTGCCAGCAGGTCGACTAGGGTCGATGAGCAGTTCTTC.

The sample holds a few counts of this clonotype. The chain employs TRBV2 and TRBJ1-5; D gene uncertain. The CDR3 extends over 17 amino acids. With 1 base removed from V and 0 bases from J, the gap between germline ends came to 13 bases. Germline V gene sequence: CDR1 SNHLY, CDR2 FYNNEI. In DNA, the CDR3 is TGTGCCAGCAGTGAAGGCCCCCCCCCCGATAGCAATCAGCCCCAGCATTTT. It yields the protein CASSEGPPPDSNQPQHF. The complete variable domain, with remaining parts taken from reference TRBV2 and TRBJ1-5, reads EPEVTQTPSHQVTQMGQEVILRCVPISNHLYFYWYRQILGQKVEFLVSFYNNEISEKSEIFDDQFSVERPDGSNFTLKIRSTKLEDSAMYFCASSEGPPPDSNQPQHFGDGTRLSIL.

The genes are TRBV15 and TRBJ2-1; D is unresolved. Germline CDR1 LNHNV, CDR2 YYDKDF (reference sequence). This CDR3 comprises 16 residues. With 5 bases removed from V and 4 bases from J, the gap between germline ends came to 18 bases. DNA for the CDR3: TGTGCCACCAGCTTTCGGACCAATTCCGAATACAATGAGCAGTTCTTC. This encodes CATSFRTNSEYNEQFF.

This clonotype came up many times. CDR3 sequence: CASSLPGSEQYF. In nucleotides, the CDR3 is TGTGCCAGCAGTTTACCGGGAAGTGAGCAGTACTTC. This chain uses TRBV28 with TRBJ2-7; D is possibly TRBD2 (5 bases). With 2 bases removed from V and 7 bases from J, the gap between germline ends came to 9 bases. The germline V gene encodes CDR1 MDHEN and CDR2 SYDVKM. This CDR3 has 12 amino acids. Full variable domain (outside the CDR3, taken from reference TRBV28 and TRBJ2-7): DVKVTQSSRYLVKRTGEKVFLECVQDMDHENMFWYRQDPGLGLRLIYFSYDVKMKEKGDIPEGYSVSREKKERFSLILESASTNQTSMYLCASSLPGSEQYFGPGTRLTVT.

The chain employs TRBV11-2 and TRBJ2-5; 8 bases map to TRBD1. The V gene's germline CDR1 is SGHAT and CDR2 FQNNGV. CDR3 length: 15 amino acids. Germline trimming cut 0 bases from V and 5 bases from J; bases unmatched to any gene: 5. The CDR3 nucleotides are TGTGCCAGCAGCTTAGATCCGACAGGGGAGGAGACCCAGTACTTC. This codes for CASSLDPTGEETQYF.

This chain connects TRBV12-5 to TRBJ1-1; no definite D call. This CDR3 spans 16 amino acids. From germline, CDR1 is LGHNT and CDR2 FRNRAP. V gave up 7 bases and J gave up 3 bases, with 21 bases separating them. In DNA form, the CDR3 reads TGTGCTAGTGCCCCTCCGATCCGGGTGTCGGACACTGAAGCTTTCTTT. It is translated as CASAPPIRVSDTEAFF.

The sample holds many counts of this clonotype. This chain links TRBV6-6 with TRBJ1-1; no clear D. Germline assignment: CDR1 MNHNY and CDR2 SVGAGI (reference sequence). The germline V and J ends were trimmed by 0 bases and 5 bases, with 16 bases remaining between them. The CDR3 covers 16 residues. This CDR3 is CASSYSKGRGWTEAFF. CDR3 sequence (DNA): TGTGCCAGCAGTTACTCGAAGGGCAGAGGATGGACTGAAGCTTTCTTT.

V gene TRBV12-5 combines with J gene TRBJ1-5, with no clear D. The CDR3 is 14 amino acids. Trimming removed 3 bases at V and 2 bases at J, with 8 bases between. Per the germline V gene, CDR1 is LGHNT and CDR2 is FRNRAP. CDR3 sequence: CASGFIGGNQPQHF. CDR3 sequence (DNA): TGTGCTAGTGGTTTCATAGGTGGCAATCAGCCCCAGCATTTT.

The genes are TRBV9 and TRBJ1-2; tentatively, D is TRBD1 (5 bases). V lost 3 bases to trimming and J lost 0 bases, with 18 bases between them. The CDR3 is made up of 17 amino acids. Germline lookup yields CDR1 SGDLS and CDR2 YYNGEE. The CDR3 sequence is CASSAFPGGTANYGYTF. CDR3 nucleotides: TGTGCCAGCAGCGCCTTCCCTGGGGGTACAGCTAACTATGGCTACACCTTC.

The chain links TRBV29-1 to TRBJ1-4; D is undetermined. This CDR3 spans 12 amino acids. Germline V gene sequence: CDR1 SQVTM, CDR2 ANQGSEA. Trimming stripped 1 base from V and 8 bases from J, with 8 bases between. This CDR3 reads CSVEGLEEKLFF. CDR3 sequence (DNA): TGCAGCGTTGAAGGGTTGGAAGAAAAACTGTTTTTT.

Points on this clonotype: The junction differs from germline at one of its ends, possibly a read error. The CDR3 sequence is CASSPYTGDIPGF. For the CDR3, the DNA is TGTGCCAGCAGCCCTTACACTGGGGACATCCCGGGCTTC. The rearrangement joins TRBV27 to TRBJ2-7; TRBD1 is a possible D gene (6 bases). Germline assignment: CDR1 MNHEY and CDR2 SMNVEV (reference sequence). CDR3 size: 13 residues.

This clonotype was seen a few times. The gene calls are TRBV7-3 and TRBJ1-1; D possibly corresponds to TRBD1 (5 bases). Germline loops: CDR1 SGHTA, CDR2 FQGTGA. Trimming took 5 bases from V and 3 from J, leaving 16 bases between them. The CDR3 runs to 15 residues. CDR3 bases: TGTGCCAGCAGCCCCTTCCCCGGGGCCCACACTGAAGCTTTCTTT. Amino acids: CASSPFPGAHTEAFF.

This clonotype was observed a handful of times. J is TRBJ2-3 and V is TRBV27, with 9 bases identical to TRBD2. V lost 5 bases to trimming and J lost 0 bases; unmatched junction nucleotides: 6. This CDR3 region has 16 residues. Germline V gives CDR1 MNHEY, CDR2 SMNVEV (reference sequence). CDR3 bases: TGTGCCAGCAGTCGCGGGGGGGATCCGAGCACAGATACGCAGTATTTT. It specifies CASSRGGDPSTDTQYF.

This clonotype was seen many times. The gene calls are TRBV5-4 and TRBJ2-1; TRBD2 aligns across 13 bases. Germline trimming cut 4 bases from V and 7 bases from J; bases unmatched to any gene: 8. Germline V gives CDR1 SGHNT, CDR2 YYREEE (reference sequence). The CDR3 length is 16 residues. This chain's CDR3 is CASSPGLAGVWNEQFF. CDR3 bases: TGTGCCAGCAGCCCAGGACTAGCGGGAGTTTGGAATGAGCAGTTCTTC.

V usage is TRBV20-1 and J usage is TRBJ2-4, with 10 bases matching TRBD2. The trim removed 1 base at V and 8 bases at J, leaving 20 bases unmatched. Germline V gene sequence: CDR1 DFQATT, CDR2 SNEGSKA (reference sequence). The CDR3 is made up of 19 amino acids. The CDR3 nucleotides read TGCAGTGCTAGAGGAGGGGGGGGCCTAGCGGGGGACCTTTGGGACATTCAGTACTTC. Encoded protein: CSARGGGGLAGDLWDIQYF.

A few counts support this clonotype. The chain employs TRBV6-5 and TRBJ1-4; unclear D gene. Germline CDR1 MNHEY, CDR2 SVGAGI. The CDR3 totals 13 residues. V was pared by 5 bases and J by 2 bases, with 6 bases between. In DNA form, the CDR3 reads TGTGCCAGCAGTCTAACGACTAATGAAAAACTGTTTTTT. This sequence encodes CASSLTTNEKLFF.

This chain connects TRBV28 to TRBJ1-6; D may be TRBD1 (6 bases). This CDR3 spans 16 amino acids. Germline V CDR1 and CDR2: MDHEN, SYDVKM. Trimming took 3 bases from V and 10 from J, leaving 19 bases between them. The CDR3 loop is CASSFVGGTPRSPLHF. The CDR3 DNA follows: TGTGCCAGCAGTTTTGTAGGGGGGACACCGAGGTCACCCCTCCACTTT. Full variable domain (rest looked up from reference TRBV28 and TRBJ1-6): DVKVTQSSRYLVKRTGEKVFLECVQDMDHENMFWYRQDPGLGLRLIYFSYDVKMKEKGDIPEGYSVSREKKERFSLILESASTNQTSMYLCASSFVGGTPRSPLHFGNGTRLTVT.